Following are 3 T cell receptor beta chains from one sample sequenced in a study of beta chain features in type 1 diabetes. Overall study findings and caveats: Significant though moderate, a shortening of TCRB CDR3s appeared in all four CD4+ subsets of Type 1 diabetes patients.

Their antigens are not known. Every bit of the isolated RNA underwent reverse transcription, so sequencing read expressed TCRB transcripts. Assay: immunoSEQ multiplex PCR; the TCRdb copy retains only in-frame clones and omits some. The table includes 500,000 to 650,000 clones, 9.5% to 15% detected once. Sequencing was carried out using naive CD4+ T cells from blood. These receptor sequences come from a young man with type 1 diabetes.

The chain links TRBV27 to TRBJ1-6; a weak D match, TRBD1 (6 bases). The CDR3 is 17 amino acids. Per the germline V gene, CDR1 is MNHEY and CDR2 is SMNVEV (reference sequence). V lost 8 bases to trimming and J lost 8 bases, with 25 bases between them. The CDR3 DNA is TGTGCCAGCGCCCCAAAGAAGGGGGGCGTTAGGGATTCACCCCTCCACTTT. Its translation is CASAPKKGGVRDSPLHF.

The chain uses TRBV9 and TRBJ1-1; D gene uncertain. V gave up 5 bases and J gave up 2 bases, with 7 bases separating them. Germline V lookup: CDR1 SGDLS, CDR2 YYNGEE. CDR3 size: 12 residues. CDR3 nucleotides: TGTGCCAGCAGGGCCGCCAACACTGAAGCTTTCTTT. This translates into CASRAANTEAFF.

This clone was picked up a small number of times. Other DNA sequences in this sample translate to the same CDR3. V usage is TRBV30 and J usage is TRBJ2-3, with a possible D match to TRBD2 (7 bases). This CDR3 has 13 residues. Germline-derived CDR1 and CDR2 are GTSNPN and SVGIG (reference sequence). The V gene lost 4 bases and the J gene lost 6 bases, with 14 bases spanning the gap. DNA of the CDR3: TGTGCCTGGACCCCGGGGGGCGCGGATACGCAGTATTTT. This translates into CAWTPGGADTQYF.